This T cell receptor beta chain was identified in a study of shared clonotypes between healthy human individuals. With regard to this clone: Its specificity is not known. The sample carries other DNA sequences with the same CDR3.

Study observations and caveats: About 5% was the fraction of naive CD4 clonotypes found shared across four donors.

Sequencing was performed with immunoSEQ multiplex PCR; in TCRdb, only in-frame clones are kept and a portion is missing. The sample holds about 2,100,000 clones, more than 85% seen once. It was CD45RO-negative cells, positively selected for CCR7, that made up naive CD8 cells, with terminally differentiated effector memory CD45RA+ cells excluded. The TCR comes from a man aged 18 to 30 in good health. Some clones in this sample may be carry-over from other donors' samples. The sample comprised naive CD8+ T cells from PBMCs.

Here the CDR3 reads CASSSVGELFF. CDR3 bases: TGTGCCAGCAGCTCGGTCGGGGAGCTGTTTTTT. The rearrangement joins TRBV11-3 to TRBJ2-2; D not certain. The V gene lost 4 bases and the J gene lost 7 bases, with 4 bases spanning the gap. Germline V lookup: CDR1 SGHNT, CDR2 YENEEA. The CDR3 runs to 11 residues.